These T cell receptor beta chains were read from a single sample in a study of T cells in Graves' hyperthyroidism and ophthalmopathy. TCRdb re-called the multiplex PCR reads with MiXCR, one entry per CDR3 protein. Here the sample spans about 400,000 distinct CDR3 sequences, 15% to 17% being singletons. The sequenced sample was blood. These receptors all come from a woman in her late teens or twenties with Graves' hyperthyroidism. Each CDR3 is given with its conserved first and last residue. A D gene is named only where the DNA matches it firmly. Size is stated for part of the rows, as once, few or many counts, or as a class when the clone is expanded.

>.|many|TRBJ1-1|TRBV24-1|13
CATSGDGEAEAFF
TGTGCCACCAGTGGAGACGGGGAGGCTGAAGCTTTCTTT
>TRBD1|many|TRBJ2-3|TRBV28|18
CASSLGPGQGIYADTQYF
TGTGCCAGCAGTTTGGGGCCAGGACAGGGGATTTACGCAGATACGCAGTATTTT
>.|.|TRBJ2-3|TRBV20-1|15
CSARTAAYSTDTQYF
TGCAGTGCTAGGACAGCCGCTTATAGCACAGATACGCAGTATTTT
>.|.|TRBJ2-5|TRBV12-3/TRBV12-4|13
CASNKGGGVSQYF
TGTGCCAGCAACAAGGGGGGGGGGGTATCCCAGTACTTC
>TRBD2|many|TRBJ2-7|TRBV18|15
CASSPLREAPYEQYF
TGTGCCAGCTCACCACTACGGGAGGCCCCCTACGAGCAGTACTTC
>.|.|TRBJ2-1|TRBV11-2|15
CASSLDGQTHNEQFF
TGTGCCAGCAGCTTAGACGGCCAGACGCACAATGAGCAGTTCTTC
>.|many|TRBJ2-7|TRBV6-1|12
CASKSGVYEQYF
TGTGCCAGCAAGTCCGGGGTATACGAGCAGTACTTC
>.|.|TRBJ1-1|TRBV6-4|13
CASKGQGTTEAFF
TGTGCCAGCAAGGGCCAGGGGACCACTGAAGCTTTCTTT
>TRBD2|many|TRBJ2-1|TRBV3-1|15
CASTLGLAAGGEQFF
TGTGCCAGCACCCTGGGACTAGCGGCAGGTGGTGAGCAGTTCTTC
>TRBD1|few|TRBJ1-1|TRBV7-3|15
CASSAPGQGFTEAFF
TGTGCCAGCAGCGCACCGGGACAGGGATTTACTGAAGCTTTCTTT
>TRBD1|many|TRBJ1-3|TRBV6-1|16
CASRVSDRGGRNTIYF
TGTGCCAGCAGAGTTTCGGACAGGGGGGGAAGAAACACCATATATTTT
>.|many|TRBJ2-3|TRBV9|15
CASSVGRTGTDTQYF
TGTGCCAGCAGCGTAGGACGTACAGGGACAGATACGCAGTATTTT
>.|many|TRBJ2-7|TRBV11-1|13
CASSPTVTYEQYF
TGTGCCAGCAGCCCCACTGTTACCTACGAGCAGTACTTC
>.|many|TRBJ1-5|TRBV15|15
CATSRAAGGNQPQHF
TGTGCCACCAGCAGGGCCGCGGGGGGAAATCAGCCCCAGCATTTT
>TRBD1|.|TRBJ1-2|TRBV6-1|14
CASGRSRGNGGYTF
TGTGCCAGCGGCCGGAGCAGGGGGAACGGCGGCTACACCTTC
>TRBD2|many|TRBJ2-3|TRBV7-3|15
CASSPSGSSTDTQYF
TGTGCCAGCAGCCCAAGCGGGAGTAGCACAGATACGCAGTATTTT
>TRBD1|many|TRBJ2-1|TRBV6-1|15
CASSEVGQSYNEQFF
TGTGCCAGCAGTGAAGTGGGACAGTCCTACAATGAGCAGTTCTTC
>.|many|TRBJ2-7|TRBV4-2|15
CASSQGSNSGLEQYF
TGTGCCAGCAGCCAAGGGAGCAATTCGGGCTTGGAGCAGTACTTC
>TRBD2|many|TRBJ2-7|TRBV6-1|18
CASSERLAGASWAYEQYF
TGTGCCAGCAGTGAGAGGCTAGCGGGGGCCTCGTGGGCCTACGAGCAGTACTTC
>TRBD1|many|TRBJ1-1|TRBV12-3/TRBV12-4|15
CASSLVGDRYLEAFF
TGTGCCAGCAGTTTAGTTGGGGACAGGTACCTTGAAGCTTTCTTT
>TRBD2|few|TRBJ2-1|TRBV3-1|15
CASSLGLAGGLEQFF
TGTGCCAGCAGCCTAGGACTAGCGGGGGGCCTTGAGCAGTTCTTC
>.|few|TRBJ2-3|TRBV7-6|15
CASSKTGLRTDTQYF
TGTGCCAGCAGCAAAACGGGACTCCGCACAGATACGCAGTATTTT
>.|many|TRBJ1-2|TRBV12-3/TRBV12-4|16
CASSPPGPLANYGYTF
TGTGCCAGCAGCCCCCCAGGACCCCTCGCTAACTATGGCTACACCTTC
>TRBD1|.|TRBJ2-1|TRBV7-2|14
CASSPRNRGYEQFF
TGTGCCAGCAGCCCCCGAAACAGGGGCTATGAGCAGTTCTTC
>.|few|TRBJ2-2|TRBV7-6|13
CASRGTSDRELFF
TGTGCCAGCAGAGGGACGAGCGACCGGGAGCTGTTTTTT
>TRBD2|many|TRBJ2-5|TRBV6-1|14
CASSRRGGQETQYF
TGTGCCAGCAGCCGCCGGGGGGGCCAAGAGACCCAGTACTTC
>.|.|TRBJ1-1|TRBV3-1|12
CASSRRDEKAFF
TGTGCCAGCAGCCGTAGGGACGAGAAAGCTTTCTTT
>TRBD1|many|TRBJ1-4|TRBV30|15
CAWIKFDRGNEKLFF
TGTGCCTGGATCAAATTCGACAGGGGAAATGAAAAACTGTTTTTT
>TRBD2|once|TRBJ2-5|TRBV7-9|21
CASSSEAKLRTSGEHVKTQYF
TGTGCCAGCAGCTCCGAAGCAAAGCTTAGGACTAGCGGGGAGCATGTAAAGACCCAGTACTTC
>.|.|TRBJ1-2|TRBV18|14
CASSERERVYGYTF
TGTGCCAGCTCAGAGAGGGAAAGGGTATATGGCTACACCTTC
>.|.|TRBJ1-2|TRBV5-8|15
CASRQTPGETYGYTF
TGCGCCAGCAGACAAACCCCAGGGGAGACCTATGGCTACACCTTC
>.|.|TRBJ1-1|TRBV12-3/TRBV12-4|12
CASSFLETEAFF
TGTGCCAGCAGTTTCTTGGAAACTGAAGCTTTCTTT
>.|many|TRBJ2-3|TRBV7-2|11
CASSSPAQQYF
TGTGCCAGCAGTTCCCCCGCTCAGCAGTATTTT
>TRBD2|many|TRBJ2-2|TRBV15|15
CATSPGTSDTGELFF
TGTGCCACCAGCCCCGGGACTAGCGACACCGGGGAGCTGTTTTTT
>TRBD1|.|TRBJ2-1|TRBV24-1|14
CATSDRAIQETQFF
TGTGCCACCTCGGACAGGGCGATTCAAGAGACCCAGTTCTTC
>.|.|TRBJ1-2|TRBV11-2|15
CASSLDPGVDYGYTF
TGTGCCAGCAGCTTAGATCCAGGGGTAGACTATGGCTACACCTTC
>.|.|TRBJ2-7|TRBV5-1|15
CASRLGSSSSYEQYF
TGCGCCAGTCGCCTTGGGTCCTCTTCCTCCTACGAGCAGTACTTC
>TRBD2|many|TRBJ2-3|TRBV10-3|14
CAISSGRAADTQYF
TGTGCCATCAGTAGCGGGAGGGCCGCAGATACGCAGTATTTT
>TRBD2|many|TRBJ2-3|TRBV5-1|18
CASSSRGGLPTHPDTQYF
TGCGCCAGCAGCAGCCGGGGGGGCCTTCCCACACACCCAGATACGCAGTATTTT
>.|many|TRBJ1-1|TRBV25-1|14
CASSVGGLHTEAFF
TGTGCCAGCAGTGTGGGCGGACTGCACACTGAAGCTTTCTTT